A single sample is the source of the 9 T cell receptor beta chains below, sequenced in a study of T cell responses to AZD1222 COVID-19 vaccine. The protocol was immunoSEQ multiplex PCR, while the TCRdb copy is restricted to in-frame clones and leaves out a portion. This sample carries fewer than 200,000 clones, 88% of them seen once, and the ten largest clones take more than 25%. The input for sequencing was peripheral blood, taken 28 days after the second AZD1222 dose. The origin of the receptors is an adult who received the AZD1222 COVID-19 vaccine.

The CDR3 coding sequence is TGTGCCAGCAGAAGGACAGGGCTCGAGGAGCAGTACTTC. Translation: CASRRTGLEEQYF. The genes are TRBV12-3 or TRBV12-4 and TRBJ2-7, with 8 bases lining up with TRBD1. This CDR3 has 13 amino acids. V was pared by 6 bases and J by 7 bases, with 8 bases of the junction left unmatched.

This rearrangement joins TRBV20-1 to TRBJ2-3; D uncertain. The CDR3 consists of 14 residues. The germline CDR1 and CDR2 sequences are DFQATT and SNEGSKA (reference sequence). V lost 3 bases to trimming and J lost 2 bases, with 12 bases between them. DNA for the CDR3: TGCAGTGCTAGTGGCAGCCTCCACACAGATACGCAGTATTTT. This translates into CSASGSLHTDTQYF.

This chain links TRBV7-2 with TRBJ1-1; D remains ambiguous. Germline CDR1 and CDR2: SGHTA and FQGNSA. V lost 5 bases and J 1 base, leaving 11 bases between the germline ends. This CDR3 spans 14 amino acids. CDR3: CASSPRSGNTEAFF. The DNA of the CDR3 is TGTGCCAGCAGCCCAAGGTCAGGGAACACTGAAGCTTTCTTT.

J is TRBJ1-2 and V is TRBV7-2; a possible D gene is TRBD1 (6 bases). The length of the CDR3 is 14 residues. V was shortened by 4 bases and J by 5 bases, with 14 bases between the two germline ends. Germline V gives CDR1 SGHTA, CDR2 FQGNSA. The CDR3 loop is CASSSLDRMYGYTF. For the CDR3, the DNA is TGTGCCAGCAGCTCACTAGACAGGATGTATGGCTACACCTTC. Looking up the rest from reference TRBV7-2 and TRBJ1-2 gives the full variable domain: GAGVSQSPSNKVTEKGKDVELRCDPISGHTALYWYRQSLGQGLEFLIYFQGNSAPDKSGLPSDRFSAERTGGSVSTLTIQRTQQEDSAVYLCASSSLDRMYGYTFGSGTRLTVV.

The chain couples TRBV19 to TRBJ2-5; 11 bases map to TRBD1. Germline V lookup: CDR1 LNHDA, CDR2 SQIVND (reference sequence). The length of the CDR3 is 15 residues. V dropped 5 bases and J dropped 5; count of bases not matched to a gene: 7. The CDR3 sequence is CASSVGQGAWETQYF. In DNA, the CDR3 is TGTGCCAGTAGTGTAGGACAGGGGGCTTGGGAGACCCAGTACTTC.

This chain joins TRBV5-1 and TRBJ2-3; 9 bases agree with TRBD2. The CDR3 is 15 amino acids. V shed 3 bases, J shed 0 bases, and the junction held 2 bases outside the gene matches. Germline V gene lookup returns CDR1 SGHRS and CDR2 YFSETQ. CDR3 DNA sequence: TGCGCCAGCAGCTGGAGCGGGAGGAGCACAGATACGCAGTATTTT. It yields the protein CASSWSGRSTDTQYF.

The V and J genes are TRBV5-4 and TRBJ2-5, with D tentatively TRBD2 (6 bases). Deletions cut 4 bases from V and 2 bases from J, with 12 bases between. The CDR3 extends over 14 amino acids. The germline gives CDR1 SGHNT, CDR2 YYREEE (reference sequence). CDR3 DNA sequence: TGTGCCAGCAGCAGAGGCGGGGCACAAGAGACCCAGTACTTC. Translated, it gives CASSRGGAQETQYF.

V is TRBV24-1 and J is TRBJ2-5; D ambiguous. V lost 3 bases and J lost 3, with 10 bases in between. Germline V gives CDR1 KGHDR, CDR2 SFDVKD. This CDR3 spans 14 amino acids. The CDR3 is CATSDANSEETQYF. The CDR3 coding sequence is TGTGCCACCAGTGATGCCAACTCCGAAGAGACCCAGTACTTC.

The chain joins TRBV7-2 to TRBJ2-7; 12 nucleotides agree with TRBD1. Looked up from germline, CDR1 is SGHTA and CDR2 is FQGNSA. CDR3 length: 16 residues. Germline trimming cut 5 bases from V and 5 bases from J; bases unmatched to any gene: 10. CDR3 DNA sequence: TGTGCCAGCAGCGTTCGACCCGGGACAGGGGGCCACGAGCAGTACTTC. Translated, it gives CASSVRPGTGGHEQYF.